The rows below give T cell receptor beta chains drawn from one sample of a study of blood T cell repertoires in COVID-19. The data were produced by immunoSEQ multiplex PCR, yet TCRdb's version contains in-frame clones alone and is incomplete. In the table there are fewer than 350,000 clones, 87% of which are singletons. Material for sequencing was peripheral blood. These receptors were obtained from a man under 40 with COVID-19, enrolled during active disease. The CDR3 runs from the conserved cysteine through the conserved F or W. Fields, in order: J gene, D gene, clone size, V gene, CDR3 protein, CDR3 DNA. The D gene is left open where the match is weak. Not every row has a clone size; where given, it reads once, few, many or a size class.

J: TRBJ2-1; D: .; size: .; V: TRBV7-2; CDR3: CASSLGWGHDEQFF; DNA: TGTGCCAGCAGCTTAGGTTGGGGCCACGATGAGCAGTTCTTC
J: TRBJ1-2; D: .; size: .; V: TRBV10-3; CDR3: CAISRDIGTYGYTF; DNA: TGTGCCATCAGTCGGGACATCGGGACCTATGGCTACACCTTC
J: TRBJ2-4; D: .; size: .; V: TRBV27; CDR3: CASRSRDLDIQYF; DNA: TGTGCCAGCAGGTCTAGAGACCTAGACATTCAGTACTTC
J: TRBJ2-7; D: TRBD2; size: once; V: TRBV6-2/TRBV6-3; CDR3: CASSPPGGAIYEQYF; DNA: TGTGCCAGCAGTCCCCCGGGGGGGGCCATTTACGAGCAGTACTTC
J: TRBJ1-1; D: .; size: .; V: TRBV20-1; CDR3: CSAVRGDGAFF; DNA: TGCAGTGCCGTTCGGGGGGACGGAGCTTTCTTT
J: TRBJ2-1; D: TRBD2; size: once; V: TRBV7-3; CDR3: CASSWAGTSGGYNEQFF; DNA: TGTGCCAGCAGCTGGGCCGGGACTAGCGGGGGTTACAATGAGCAGTTCTTC
J: TRBJ2-1; D: TRBD1; size: .; V: TRBV28; CDR3: CASSHATGGYDEQFF; DNA: TGTGCCAGCAGCCACGCGACAGGGGGCTACGATGAGCAGTTCTTC
J: TRBJ2-5; D: TRBD2; size: .; V: TRBV27; CDR3: CASSSQGLAGGQYRETQYF; DNA: TGTGCCAGCAGTTCCCAGGGACTAGCGGGAGGGCAATATAGAGAGACCCAGTACTTC
J: TRBJ1-1; D: .; size: .; V: TRBV6-5; CDR3: CASSLNRERTEAFF; DNA: TGTGCCAGCAGTTTAAACAGGGAGCGCACTGAAGCTTTCTTT
J: TRBJ1-6; D: .; size: .; V: TRBV9; CDR3: CASSLSQDSLSPLHF; DNA: TGTGCCAGCAGCCTCTCTCAGGACAGCCTTTCACCCCTCCACTTT
J: TRBJ2-2; D: TRBD2; size: .; V: TRBV27; CDR3: CASRTKGPTSGDYTGELFF; DNA: TGTGCCAGCAGAACAAAGGGCCCGACTAGCGGAGATTACACCGGGGAGCTGTTTTTT
J: TRBJ1-1; D: TRBD1; size: .; V: TRBV19; CDR3: CASSIPGQYTEAFF; DNA: TGTGCCAGTAGTATACCGGGACAGTACACTGAAGCTTTCTTT
J: TRBJ2-2; D: .; size: few; V: TRBV3-1/TRBV3-2; CDR3: CASSQSGWITGELFF; DNA: TGTGCCAGCAGCCAGTCCGGGTGGATCACCGGGGAGCTGTTTTTT